Shown below are 11 T cell receptor beta chains from a single sample sequenced in a study of Ad26.COV2.S vaccination and SARS-CoV-2 variants. Described treatment: 19 received Ad26.COV2.S at low or high dose, single or two shots; about five received placebo; per-sample allocation not given. On day 63 after the first injection, vaccine and placebo recipients gave samples. TCRdb's table, derived via immunoSEQ multiplex PCR, lists solely in-frame clones and lacks some. The sample holds 410,000 or so clones; 75% to 95% are singletons and the top ten take roughly an eighth. The material was peripheral blood, obtained in a trial of Ad26.COV2.S vaccine versus placebo. Every receptor here comes from a person aged 18-60 years who received the Ad26.COV2.S COVID-19 vaccine or a placebo.

This chain joins TRBV6-6 and TRBJ1-2, with 7 bases identical to TRBD1. Germline V gene data show CDR1 as MNHNY and CDR2 as SVGAGI (reference sequence). This CDR3 spans 15 amino acids. V was clipped by 0 bases and J by 6 bases; unmatched bases: 7. Here the CDR3 reads CASSYSRGPSDGYTF. CDR3 DNA: TGTGCCAGCAGTTACTCTAGGGGGCCGTCGGATGGCTACACCTTC.

The chain links TRBV29-1 to TRBJ1-3, with TRBD1 identical over 7 bases. The junction had 9 bases not matched to a gene; V was cut back by 3 bases and J by 4 bases. The CDR3 is 15 amino acids. Germline assignment: CDR1 SQVTM and CDR2 ANQGSEA. The CDR3 region is CSVERSGTEGNTIYF. CDR3 DNA: TGCAGCGTTGAGCGCTCCGGGACAGAAGGAAACACCATATATTTT.

The J gene is TRBJ1-5, the V gene TRBV6-1; 7 nucleotides agree with TRBD1. Germline assignment: CDR1 MNHNS and CDR2 SASEGT. V dropped 2 bases and J dropped 3; count of bases not matched to a gene: 10. CDR3 length equals 17 residues. The chain's CDR3 is CASSEWAGQFSNQPQHF. The DNA of the CDR3 is TGTGCCAGCAGTGAATGGGCGGGACAGTTTTCCAATCAGCCCCAGCATTTT.

The gene calls are TRBV2 and TRBJ1-4, with 7 nucleotides matching TRBD1. The J segment lost 3 bases and the V segment lost 10 bases, leaving 11 bases of the junction unmatched. Germline CDR1 reads SNHLY; CDR2 reads FYNNEI. The CDR3 is 15 amino acids. The CDR3 here is CATRTGLGANEKLFF. The CDR3 nucleotides are TGTGCCACACGGACAGGCCTAGGGGCTAATGAAAAACTGTTTTTT.

The V and J genes are TRBV18 and TRBJ2-5, with 9 positions matching TRBD1. The germline CDR1 and CDR2 sequences are KGHSH and LQKENI. This CDR3 has 14 amino acids. Losses at the gene ends were 6 bases for V and 8 bases for J; bases not matched to a gene: 10. The CDR3 reads CASSRGQGFGTQYF. CDR3 coding DNA: TGTGCCAGCTCTCGGGGACAGGGTTTTGGTACCCAGTACTTC.

The genes are TRBV5-1 and TRBJ1-1; 10 bases are a match to TRBD1. The V and J ends lost 2 bases and 6 bases, in that order; junction bases with no gene match: 1. Germline V gives CDR1 SGHRS, CDR2 YFSETQ. The CDR3 extends over 13 amino acids. The DNA of the CDR3 is TGCGCCAGCAGCTTCGGACAGGGGGCTGAAGCTTTCTTT. This encodes CASSFGQGAEAFF.

The chain joins TRBV14 to TRBJ2-1; 10 nucleotides align to TRBD1. Germline assignment: CDR1 SGHDN and CDR2 FVKESK. With V trimmed by 4 bases and J by 7 bases, 13 bases remained unmatched. The CDR3 has 17 residues. CDR3 sequence (DNA): TGTGCCAGCAGCCCGGGACCGGGACAGGGGATAAGAAATGAGCAGTTCTTC. Translating it yields CASSPGPGQGIRNEQFF.

This sequence joins TRBV5-6 and TRBJ2-5, with 7 bases lining up with TRBD1. V was pared by 3 bases and J by 1 base, with 15 bases of the junction left unmatched. This CDR3 has 18 residues. Germline assignment: CDR1 SGHDT and CDR2 YYEEEE. DNA for the CDR3: TGTGCCAGCAGCTCCAGTTTTACAGGGGTGGGATCCCAAGAGACCCAGTACTTC. Its translation: CASSSSFTGVGSQETQYF.

The chain uses TRBV20-1 and TRBJ1-1, with D possibly matching TRBD1 (5 bases). CDR3 length: 11 residues. The germline V and J ends were trimmed by 5 bases and 8 bases, with 12 bases remaining between them. Germline loops: CDR1 DFQATT, CDR2 SNEGSKA (reference sequence). The chain's CDR3 is CSADGTEEAFF. CDR3 coding DNA: TGCAGTGCTGATGGGACCGAAGAAGCTTTCTTT.

This chain uses TRBV5-1 with TRBJ1-1, with a weak D call TRBD1 (5 bases). Trimming removed 3 bases from V and 4 bases from J, with 10 bases in between. The germline CDR1 and CDR2 sequences are SGHRS and YFSETQ. CDR3 length equals 13 residues. The CDR3 coding sequence is TGCGCCAGCAGCTCCCCTGGGGGCACTGAAGCTTTCTTT. Its translation: CASSSPGGTEAFF.

As for this clone: The same CDR3 also results from other DNA sequences found in this sample. The J gene is TRBJ2-3, the V gene TRBV7-2; D uncertain. Trimming stripped 6 bases from V and 0 bases from J, with 7 bases between. Germline V gene sequence: CDR1 SGHTA, CDR2 FQGNSA. The length of the CDR3 is 13 residues. The CDR3 DNA reads TGTGCCAGCAGTCCCTCTAGCACAGATACGCAGTATTTT. Protein: CASSPSSTDTQYF.